The next 17 T cell receptor beta chains were all read from a single sample in a study of T cells in Graves' hyperthyroidism and ophthalmopathy. It was RNA transcripts that yielded the amplified TCR beta CDR3 regions. With the HTBI primer set, the TCR CDR3 went through a first round of RT-PCR. TCRdb re-called the multiplex PCR reads with MiXCR, one entry per CDR3 protein. The data show roughly 550,000 distinct CDR3 sequences, about 16% seen once. Sequenced: blood. The receptors here all came from a woman between 25 and 40 years old with Graves' ophthalmopathy.

This clonotype was counted many times. V is TRBV20-1 and J is TRBJ2-5; 10 bases align to TRBD2. J was trimmed by 5 bases and V by 0 bases; bases with no gene match: 12. Germline V gene sequence: CDR1 DFQATT, CDR2 SNEGSKA (reference sequence). CDR3 length: 17 residues. CDR3 DNA sequence: TGCAGTGCTAGAGATCGCCTAGCGGGAGCGGTATGGGAGACCCAGTACTTC. Translating it yields CSARDRLAGAVWETQYF.

The rearrangement joins TRBV4-3 to TRBJ2-3; D gene ambiguous. The V gene's germline CDR1 is LGHNA and CDR2 YSLEER. This CDR3 is 13 amino acids long. Trimming left V 0 bases short and J 2 bases short, with 3 bases between. CDR3 loop: CASSQEITDTQYF. The CDR3 DNA reads as TGCGCCAGCAGCCAAGAAATCACAGATACGCAGTATTTT.

This clonotype was counted many times. The rearrangement joins TRBV12-3 or TRBV12-4 to TRBJ2-3, with TRBD2 identical over 7 bases. This CDR3 spans 12 amino acids. Losses at the gene ends were 6 bases for V and 6 bases for J; bases not matched to a gene: 3. The CDR3: CASRGLGDTQYF. For the CDR3, the DNA is TGTGCCAGCAGAGGACTAGGGGATACGCAGTATTTT.

This clonotype was seen ten or more times. The chain combines TRBV13 with TRBJ2-7; 10 bases map to TRBD2. J was trimmed by 10 bases and V by 6 bases; bases with no gene match: 12. This CDR3 comprises 14 residues. Germline loops: CDR1 PRHDT, CDR2 FYEKMQ (reference sequence). Written as DNA, the CDR3 is TGTGCCAGCAGGTCCCCTAGCGGGAGTTCTGAACAGTACTTC. This sequence encodes CASRSPSGSSEQYF. Using reference TRBV13 and TRBJ2-7 for the parts outside the CDR3, the full variable domain is AAGVIQSPRHLIKEKRETATLKCYPIPRHDTVYWYQQGPGQDPQFLISFYEKMQSDKGSIPDRFSAQQFSDYHSELNMSSLELGDSALYFCASRSPSGSSEQYFGPGTRLTVT.

The V gene is TRBV28, the J gene TRBJ2-1; 9 bases align to TRBD2. This CDR3 is built from 17 residues. From germline, CDR1 is MDHEN and CDR2 SYDVKM. V shed 3 bases and J 2 bases; nucleotides not matched to a gene: 8. CDR3 bases: TGTGCCAGCAGTTTTGGGCTAGCGGGAATCACCTACAATGAGCAGTTCTTC. Translated, it gives CASSFGLAGITYNEQFF. The full variable domain, in which reference TRBV28 and TRBJ2-1 provide the parts outside the CDR3, is DVKVTQSSRYLVKRTGEKVFLECVQDMDHENMFWYRQDPGLGLRLIYFSYDVKMKEKGDIPEGYSVSREKKERFSLILESASTNQTSMYLCASSFGLAGITYNEQFFGPGTRLTVL.

This clonotype was found many times. The V and J genes are TRBV6-2 or TRBV6-3 and TRBJ2-1, with 7 bases fitting TRBD2. The CDR3 has 15 amino acids. The germline V gene encodes CDR1 MNHEY and CDR2 SVGEGT. V gave up 5 bases and J gave up 5 bases; unmatched junction bases: 9. The CDR3 reads CASSPPGLADNEQFF. The DNA of the CDR3 is TGTGCCAGCAGTCCACCGGGGCTAGCGGACAATGAGCAGTTCTTC.

The sample holds many counts of this clonotype. The rearrangement uses TRBV6-5 and TRBJ1-1; D is undetermined. The CDR3 is made up of 11 amino acids. In germline, CDR1 is MNHEY, CDR2 SVGAGI. Trimming took 2 bases from V and 5 from J, leaving 3 bases between them. The CDR3 sequence: CASSYKTEAFF. The CDR3 coding sequence is TGTGCCAGCAGTTACAAAACTGAAGCTTTCTTT.

This clonotype was detected ten times or more. V usage is TRBV13 and J usage is TRBJ2-5; D not certain. This CDR3 spans 14 amino acids. Germline CDR1 PRHDT, CDR2 FYEKMQ (reference sequence). V was trimmed by 4 bases and J by 3 bases, leaving 12 bases between them. CDR3 loop: CASSCRSLEETQYF. The CDR3, as DNA: TGTGCCAGCAGCTGCAGGTCCCTTGAAGAGACCCAGTACTTC.

This clonotype has at least ten counts. This chain uses TRBV7-3 with TRBJ2-1; possibly TRBD1 for D (5 bases). The CDR3 contains 14 residues. Germline lookup yields CDR1 SGHTA and CDR2 FQGTGA. The V end was cut by 9 bases, the J end by 9 bases, with 21 bases between. The chain's CDR3 is CASPGFSHNGEQFF. CDR3 coding DNA: TGTGCCAGTCCAGGGTTTTCCCATAATGGTGAGCAGTTCTTC. The whole variable domain, remainder taken from reference TRBV7-3 and TRBJ2-1, is GAGVSQTPSNKVTEKGKYVELRCDPISGHTALYWYRQSLGQGPEFLIYFQGTGAADDSGLPNDRFFAVRPEGSVSTLKIQRTERGDSAVYLCASPGFSHNGEQFFGPGTRLTVL.

This clonotype was observed a few times. The genes are TRBV29-1 and TRBJ2-7; 7 bases agree with TRBD1. The junction had 5 bases not matched to a gene; V was cut back by 4 bases and J by 2 bases. The CDR3 consists of 13 residues. CDR1 and CDR2 from the germline V gene are SQVTM and ANQGSEA. The CDR3 DNA sequence: TGCAGCGTTGTAACAGGGGATACCTACGAGCAGTACTTC. This translates into CSVVTGDTYEQYF.

For this clonotype: The junction differs from germline at one of its ends, possibly a read error. The gene calls are TRBV5-1 and TRBJ1-1; 8 positions agree with TRBD1. Germline V lookup: CDR1 SGHRS, CDR2 YFSETQ. The CDR3 sequence is 14 residues long. CDR3 bases: TGTGCCAGCAGCAGCACAGGGGGAGGGACTGAAGCTTTCTTT. Its protein product is CASSSTGGGTEAFF.

The rearrangement uses TRBV14 and TRBJ2-2; 7 bases agree with TRBD1. With 8 bases clipped from V and 1 base from J, the junction kept 7 bases outside the gene matches. CDR3 length: 15 residues. Germline V CDR1 and CDR2: SGHDN, FVKESK. CDR3 nucleotides: TGTGCCAGCCAATACCAGGGGGTGAACACCGGGGAGCTGTTTTTT. It translates to CASQYQGVNTGELFF.

On this clonotype: This may be a read error: a much more frequent sequence differs by one nucleotide. The V call is TRBV20-1, the J call TRBJ2-1, with unresolved D. The CDR3 runs to 11 residues. Trimming shortened V by 8 bases and J by 4 bases, and 9 bases separated the two germline ends. CDR1 and CDR2 (germline): DFQATT, SNEGSKA (reference sequence). CDR3 loop: CSIEVYNEQFF. The CDR3 DNA reads TGCAGTATTGAGGTTTACAATGAGCAGTTCTTC.

With regard to this clonotype: Being one base from a much bigger clone, this may be a read error. V and J are TRBV20-1 and TRBJ2-7; D uncertain. V lost 0 bases, J lost 0 bases, and 12 bases lay in between. CDR1 is DFQATT and CDR2 is SNEGSKA in the germline V gene (reference sequence). The CDR3 is made up of 15 amino acids. The DNA of the CDR3 is TGCAGTGCTAGAGAAGGCTTTTCCGACTCCTACGAGCAGTACTTC. This codes for CSAREGFSDSYEQYF.

The chain uses TRBV27 and TRBJ2-2; D gene ambiguous. CDR1 MNHEY and CDR2 SMNVEV come from the germline V gene (reference sequence). Deletions cut 3 bases from V and 8 bases from J, with 10 bases between. The CDR3 length is 13 residues. The CDR3 DNA reads as TGTGCCAGCAGTTTCTTGGGTTCAGGGGAGCTGTTTTTT. It encodes CASSFLGSGELFF.

This clonotype was seen ten or more times. The chain recombines TRBV2 with TRBJ2-5, with D tentatively TRBD1 (5 bases). The CDR3 length is 13 residues. The germline CDR1 and CDR2 sequences are SNHLY and FYNNEI. The V and J ends lost 7 bases and 4 bases respectively, with 13 bases between them. In nucleotides, the CDR3 is TGTGCCAGCAACCCAGGGTCGACAGAGACCCAGTACTTC. Its translation is CASNPGSTETQYF.

This chain links TRBV7-2 with TRBJ2-5, with D perhaps assigned TRBD1 or TRBD2 (5 bases each). Trimming stripped 1 base from V and 13 bases from J, with 10 bases between. The CDR3 loop spans 11 amino acids. Per germline, CDR1 SGHTA and CDR2 FQGNSA. The CDR3: CASSLVGTWYF. The CDR3 nucleotides are TGTGCCAGCAGCTTAGTTGGGACCTGGTACTTC.